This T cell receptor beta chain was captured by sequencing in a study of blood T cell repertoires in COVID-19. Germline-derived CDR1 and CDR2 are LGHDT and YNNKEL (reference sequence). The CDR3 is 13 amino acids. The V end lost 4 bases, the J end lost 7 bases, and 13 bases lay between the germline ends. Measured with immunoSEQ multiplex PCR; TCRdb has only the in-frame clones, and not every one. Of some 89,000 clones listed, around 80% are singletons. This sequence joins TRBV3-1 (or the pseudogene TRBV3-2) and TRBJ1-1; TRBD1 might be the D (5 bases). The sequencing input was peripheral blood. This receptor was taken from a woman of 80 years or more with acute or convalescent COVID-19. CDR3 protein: CASSRWGGSEAFF. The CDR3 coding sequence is TGTGCCAGCAGCCGATGGGGGGGAAGTGAAGCTTTCTTT.